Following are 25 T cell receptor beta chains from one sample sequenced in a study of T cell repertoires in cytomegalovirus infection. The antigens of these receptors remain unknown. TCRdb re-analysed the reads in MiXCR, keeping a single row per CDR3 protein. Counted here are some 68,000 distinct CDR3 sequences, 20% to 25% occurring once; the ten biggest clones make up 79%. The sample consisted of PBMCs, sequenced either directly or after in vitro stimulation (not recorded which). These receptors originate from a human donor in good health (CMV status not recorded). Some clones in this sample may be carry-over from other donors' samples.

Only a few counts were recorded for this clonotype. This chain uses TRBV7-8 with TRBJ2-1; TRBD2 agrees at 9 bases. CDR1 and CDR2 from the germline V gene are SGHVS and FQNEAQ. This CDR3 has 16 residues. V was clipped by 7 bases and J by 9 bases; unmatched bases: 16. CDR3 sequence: CASTRGRDQPSREQFF. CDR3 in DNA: TGTGCCAGCACACGCGGGAGGGACCAACCCAGTCGTGAGCAGTTCTTC.

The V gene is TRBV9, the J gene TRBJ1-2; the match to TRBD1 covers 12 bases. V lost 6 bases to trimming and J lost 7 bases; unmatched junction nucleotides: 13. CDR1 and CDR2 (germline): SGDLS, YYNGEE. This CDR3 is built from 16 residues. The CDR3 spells CASTQTGTGGFGGYTF. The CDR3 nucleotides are TGTGCCAGCACCCAGACAGGGACAGGGGGCTTTGGTGGCTACACCTTC.

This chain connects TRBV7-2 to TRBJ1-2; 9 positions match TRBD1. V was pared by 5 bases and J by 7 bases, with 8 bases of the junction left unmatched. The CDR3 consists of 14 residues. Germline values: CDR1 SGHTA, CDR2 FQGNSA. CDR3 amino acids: CASSIRDRASGYTF. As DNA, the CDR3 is TGTGCCAGCAGCATCCGGGACAGGGCCTCTGGCTACACCTTC.

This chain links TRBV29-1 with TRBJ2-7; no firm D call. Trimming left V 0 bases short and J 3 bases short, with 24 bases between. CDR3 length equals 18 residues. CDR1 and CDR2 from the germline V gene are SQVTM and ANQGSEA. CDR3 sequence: CSVEENNPSRPPGYEQYF. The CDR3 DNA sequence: TGCAGCGTTGAAGAAAACAACCCCTCTCGGCCACCCGGCTACGAGCAGTACTTC.

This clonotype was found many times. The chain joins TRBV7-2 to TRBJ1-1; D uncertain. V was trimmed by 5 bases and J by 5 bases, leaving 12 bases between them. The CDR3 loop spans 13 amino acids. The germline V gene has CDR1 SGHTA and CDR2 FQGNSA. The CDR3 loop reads CASSLRRFTEAFF. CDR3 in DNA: TGTGCCAGCAGCCTTAGACGGTTTACTGAAGCTTTCTTT.

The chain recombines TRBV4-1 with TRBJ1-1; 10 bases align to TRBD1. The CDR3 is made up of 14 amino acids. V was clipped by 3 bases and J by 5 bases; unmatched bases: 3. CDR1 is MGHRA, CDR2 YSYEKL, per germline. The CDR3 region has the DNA TGCGCCAGCAGCCATACGGGACAGGGGACTGAAGCTTTCTTT. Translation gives CASSHTGQGTEAFF.

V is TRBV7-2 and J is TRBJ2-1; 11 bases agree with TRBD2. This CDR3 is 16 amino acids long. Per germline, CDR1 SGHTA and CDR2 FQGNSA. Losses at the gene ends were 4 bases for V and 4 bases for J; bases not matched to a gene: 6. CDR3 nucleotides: TGTGCCAGCAGCTCAACCGGGACTAGCGGATACAATGAGCAGTTCTTC. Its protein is CASSSTGTSGYNEQFF.

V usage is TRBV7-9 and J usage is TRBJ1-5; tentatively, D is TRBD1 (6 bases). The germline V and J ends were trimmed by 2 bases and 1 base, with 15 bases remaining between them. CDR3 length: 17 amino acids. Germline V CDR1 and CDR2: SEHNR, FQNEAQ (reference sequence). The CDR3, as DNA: TGTGCCAGCAGCTTACAAGAGACAGGAGGGAGCAATCAGCCCCAGCATTTT. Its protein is CASSLQETGGSNQPQHF.

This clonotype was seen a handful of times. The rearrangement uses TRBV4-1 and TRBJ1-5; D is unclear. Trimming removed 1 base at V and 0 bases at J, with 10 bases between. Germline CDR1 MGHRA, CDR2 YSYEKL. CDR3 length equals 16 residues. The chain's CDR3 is CASSQVVQISNQPQHF. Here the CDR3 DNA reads TGCGCCAGCAGCCAAGTGGTGCAGATTAGCAATCAGCCCCAGCATTTT.

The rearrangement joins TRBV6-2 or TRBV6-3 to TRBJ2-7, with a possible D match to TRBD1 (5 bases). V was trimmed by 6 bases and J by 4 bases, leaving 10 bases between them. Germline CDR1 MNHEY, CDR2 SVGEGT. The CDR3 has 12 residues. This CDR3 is CASSYQGYEQYF. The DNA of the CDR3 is TGTGCCAGCAGCTACCAGGGTTACGAGCAGTACTTC.

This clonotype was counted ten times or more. CDR3 DNA: TGTGCCAGCAGCTTAAGCAGGGAGCGCCAAGAGACCCAGTACTTC. Amino acids: CASSLSRERQETQYF. J is TRBJ2-5 and V is TRBV7-9; either TRBD1 or TRBD2 may fit D (5 bases each). This CDR3 has 15 amino acids. The germline gives CDR1 SEHNR, CDR2 FQNEAQ (reference sequence). The V gene lost 2 bases and the J gene lost 1 base, with 11 bases spanning the gap.

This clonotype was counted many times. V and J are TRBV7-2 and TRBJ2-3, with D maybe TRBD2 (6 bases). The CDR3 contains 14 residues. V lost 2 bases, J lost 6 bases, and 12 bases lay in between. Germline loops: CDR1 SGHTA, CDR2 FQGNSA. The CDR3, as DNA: TGTGCCAGCAGCTTATTCGGGCTAGCGGATACGCAGTATTTT. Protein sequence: CASSLFGLADTQYF.

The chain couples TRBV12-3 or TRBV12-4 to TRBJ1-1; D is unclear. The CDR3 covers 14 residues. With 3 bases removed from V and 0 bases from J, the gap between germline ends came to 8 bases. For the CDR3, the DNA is TGTGCCAGCAGTTTGGGAAATATGAACACTGAAGCTTTCTTT. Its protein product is CASSLGNMNTEAFF.

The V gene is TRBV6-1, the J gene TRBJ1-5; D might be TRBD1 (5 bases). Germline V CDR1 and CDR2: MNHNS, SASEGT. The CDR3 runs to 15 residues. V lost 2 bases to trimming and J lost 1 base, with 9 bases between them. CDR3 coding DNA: TGTGCCAGCAGTGAAAGTGGGACGAGCAATCAGCCCCAGCATTTT. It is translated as CASSESGTSNQPQHF.

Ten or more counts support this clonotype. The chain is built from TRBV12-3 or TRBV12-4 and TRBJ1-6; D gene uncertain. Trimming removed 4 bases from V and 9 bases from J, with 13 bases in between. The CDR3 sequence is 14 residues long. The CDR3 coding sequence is TGTGCCAGCAGTTGGATCCGGGCGGGTTCACCCCTCCACTTT. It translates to CASSWIRAGSPLHF.

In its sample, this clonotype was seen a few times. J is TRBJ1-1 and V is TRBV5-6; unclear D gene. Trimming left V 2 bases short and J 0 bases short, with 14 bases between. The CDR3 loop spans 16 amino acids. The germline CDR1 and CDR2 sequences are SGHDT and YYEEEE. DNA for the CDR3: TGTGCCAGCAGCTTTCTGAATCGGGTAGTGAACACTGAAGCTTTCTTT. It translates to CASSFLNRVVNTEAFF.

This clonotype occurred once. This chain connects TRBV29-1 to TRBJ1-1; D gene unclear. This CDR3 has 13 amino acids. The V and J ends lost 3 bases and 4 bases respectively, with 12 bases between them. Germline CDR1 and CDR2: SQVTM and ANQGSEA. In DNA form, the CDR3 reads TGCAGCGTTGATAGGGCCCGTGGCACTGAAGCTTTCTTT. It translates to CSVDRARGTEAFF.

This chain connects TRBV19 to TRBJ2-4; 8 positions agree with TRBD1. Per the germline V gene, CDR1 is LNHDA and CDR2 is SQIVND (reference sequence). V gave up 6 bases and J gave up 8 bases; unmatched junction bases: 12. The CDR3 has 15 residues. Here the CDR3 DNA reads TGTGCCAGTAGCCCGGACAGGGCGGAGTGGGACATTCAGTACTTC. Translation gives CASSPDRAEWDIQYF. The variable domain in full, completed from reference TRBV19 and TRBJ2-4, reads DGGITQSPKYLFRKEGQNVTLSCEQNLNHDAMYWYRQDPGQGLRLIYYSQIVNDFQKGDIAEGYSVSREKKESFPLTVTSAQKNPTAFYLCASSPDRAEWDIQYFGAGTRLSVL.

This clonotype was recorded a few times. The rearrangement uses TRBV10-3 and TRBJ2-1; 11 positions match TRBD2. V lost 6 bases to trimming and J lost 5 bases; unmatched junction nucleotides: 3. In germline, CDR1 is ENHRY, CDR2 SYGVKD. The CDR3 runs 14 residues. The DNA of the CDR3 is TGTGCCATCAGGAGTAGCGGGAGGGACAATGAGCAGTTCTTC. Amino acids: CAIRSSGRDNEQFF.

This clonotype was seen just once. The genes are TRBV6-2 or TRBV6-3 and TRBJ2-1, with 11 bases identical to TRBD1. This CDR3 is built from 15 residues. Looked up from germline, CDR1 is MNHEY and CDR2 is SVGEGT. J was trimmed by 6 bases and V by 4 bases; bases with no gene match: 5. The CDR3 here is CASSSGTGGINEQFF. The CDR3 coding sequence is TGTGCCAGCAGTTCCGGGACAGGGGGGATCAATGAGCAGTTCTTC.

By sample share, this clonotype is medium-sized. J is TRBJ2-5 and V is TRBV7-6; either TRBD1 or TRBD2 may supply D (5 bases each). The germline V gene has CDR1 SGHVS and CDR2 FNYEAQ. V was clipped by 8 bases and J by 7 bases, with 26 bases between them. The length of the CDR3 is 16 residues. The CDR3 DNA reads TGTGCCAGCGGACCGATTCGGGGACCACGGGACGGGACCCAGTACTTC. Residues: CASGPIRGPRDGTQYF.

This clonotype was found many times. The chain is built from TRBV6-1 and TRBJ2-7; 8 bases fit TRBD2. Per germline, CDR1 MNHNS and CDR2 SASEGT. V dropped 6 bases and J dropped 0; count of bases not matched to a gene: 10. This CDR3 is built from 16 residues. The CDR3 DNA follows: TGTGCCAGCAGCCCCTTTCGTAGCGGGATCTCCTACGAGCAGTACTTC. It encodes CASSPFRSGISYEQYF.

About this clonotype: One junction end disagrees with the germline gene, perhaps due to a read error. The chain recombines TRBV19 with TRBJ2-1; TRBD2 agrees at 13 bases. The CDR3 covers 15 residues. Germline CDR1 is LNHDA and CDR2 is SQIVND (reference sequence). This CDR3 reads CASSPGTSGIDEQIF. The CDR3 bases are TGTGCCAGTAGCCCCGGGACTAGCGGGATCGATGAGCAGATCTTC.

CDR3 amino acids: CASSDSASGRKGRGTDTQYF. CDR3 DNA sequence: TGCGCCAGCAGTGATTCTGCTAGCGGGAGGAAGGGAAGGGGCACAGATACGCAGTATTTT. This chain joins TRBV10-1 and TRBJ2-3; TRBD2 agrees at 11 bases. The CDR3 contains 20 residues. The V gene end was trimmed by 3 bases and the J gene end by 1 base; junction bases not matched to a gene: 15. CDR1 WNHNN and CDR2 SYGVQD come from the germline V gene (reference sequence).

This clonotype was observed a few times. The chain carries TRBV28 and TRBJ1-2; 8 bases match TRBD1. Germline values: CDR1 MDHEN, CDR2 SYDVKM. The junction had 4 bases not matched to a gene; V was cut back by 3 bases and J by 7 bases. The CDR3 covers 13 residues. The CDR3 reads CASSFRGLGGYTF. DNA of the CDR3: TGTGCCAGCAGTTTCAGGGGGCTCGGTGGCTACACCTTC.